Each of the 20 T cell receptor beta chains below was sequenced from the same sample in a study of blood T cells in healthy people across ages. Next came a second PCR, run for 7 to 11 cycles, which used a sample-barcoded 5' primer along with a J-beta primer mix. TCRdb ran MiXCR on the 5' RACE reads and lists one entry per CDR3 protein. Altogether approximately 900,000 distinct CDR3 sequences are present, roughly 43% being singletons, with the ten largest covering roughly an eighth. Input material: blood. These receptors were collected from a man aged 30 to 45 in good health.

The chain employs TRBV28 and TRBJ1-2, with D uncertain. The CDR3 runs to 15 residues. V was pared by 5 bases and J by 1 base, with 14 bases between. CDR1 and CDR2 from the germline V gene are MDHEN and SYDVKM. The chain's CDR3 is CASSLPASLNYGYTF. In DNA, the CDR3 is TGTGCCAGCAGTCTGCCAGCCTCCCTTAACTATGGCTACACCTTC.

The sample holds one count of this clonotype. The chain joins TRBV9 to TRBJ2-1, with D perhaps matching TRBD1 (6 bases). The CDR3 is 14 residues long. Trimming cost V 5 bases and J 5 bases, with 14 bases left between them. Germline V gene data show CDR1 as SGDLS and CDR2 as YYNGEE. CDR3 amino acids: CASRQGQGDNEQFF. The CDR3 DNA reads TGTGCCAGCAGGCAGGGACAAGGGGACAATGAGCAGTTCTTC.

The chain employs TRBV4-2 and TRBJ2-1; 12 bases are shared with TRBD2. Losses at the gene ends were 0 bases for V and 1 base for J; bases not matched to a gene: 4. This CDR3 contains 18 residues. The germline V gene has CDR1 LGHNA and CDR2 YNFKEQ. The CDR3 spells CASSQDPSGRDSYNEQFF. CDR3 DNA: TGTGCCAGCAGCCAAGATCCTAGCGGGAGGGATTCCTACAATGAGCAGTTCTTC.

This clonotype appeared a few times. The rearrangement links TRBV5-1 to TRBJ2-5; D is undetermined. This CDR3 is 14 amino acids long. The germline gives CDR1 SGHRS, CDR2 YFSETQ. Deletions cut 2 bases from V and 0 bases from J, with 8 bases between. The CDR3 DNA sequence: TGCGCCAGCAGCTTAGGTACACACCAAGAGACCCAGTACTTC. Translation gives CASSLGTHQETQYF. Full variable domain (rest looked up from reference TRBV5-1 and TRBJ2-5): KAGVTQTPRYLIKTRGQQVTLSCSPISGHRSVSWYQQTPGQGLQFLFEYFSETQRNKGNFPGRFSGRQFSNSRSEMNVSTLELGDSALYLCASSLGTHQETQYFGPGTRLLVL.

Regarding this clonotype: Germline and junction disagree at one end, which may indicate a read error. The chain recombines TRBV5-1 with TRBJ1-2; 7 positions match TRBD1. Germline CDR1 reads SGHRS; CDR2 reads YFSETQ. CDR3 length: 17 residues. The CDR3 sequence: CASSPFLSGTDFYAYTF. The DNA for the CDR3 is TGCGCCAGCTCCCCCTTCCTTTCCGGGACAGACTTTTATGCCTACACCTTC.

V is TRBV4-3 and J is TRBJ1-4; no clear D gene. Trimming stripped 2 bases from V and 0 bases from J, with 22 bases between. The CDR3 loop spans 20 amino acids. Germline V lookup: CDR1 LGHNA, CDR2 YSLEER. This CDR3 reads CASSQKRESADFATNEKLFF. DNA for the CDR3: TGCGCCAGCAGCCAAAAGAGGGAATCGGCGGATTTTGCAACTAATGAAAAACTGTTTTTT.

This sequence joins TRBV11-3 and TRBJ1-4; D possibly corresponds to TRBD1 (5 bases). The CDR3 runs 15 residues. V lost 5 bases to trimming and J lost 10 bases, with 20 bases between them. Per the germline V gene, CDR1 is SGHNT and CDR2 is YENEEA. DNA of the CDR3: TGTGCCAGCAGCCTCTCCCACGGGGCCGACGTAAAACTGTTTTTT. Amino acid sequence: CASSLSHGADVKLFF. The full variable domain, rest sourced from reference TRBV11-3 and TRBJ1-4, is EAGVVQSPRYKIIEKKQPVAFWCNPISGHNTLYWYLQNLGQGPELLIRYENEEAVDDSQLPKDRFSAERLKGVDSTLKIQPAELGDSAVYLCASSLSHGADVKLFFGSGTQLSVL.

This clonotype was detected a few times. This chain uses TRBV6-2 or TRBV6-3 with TRBJ2-7; 8 nucleotides align to TRBD1. The CDR3 covers 13 residues. Germline assignment: CDR1 MNHEY and CDR2 SVGEGT. After removal of 8 bases from V and 4 bases from J, the junction contained 7 bases not matched to a gene. CDR3 nucleotide sequence: TGTGCCAGCGAAGGACAGGGTGGATACGAGCAGTACTTC. Its protein product is CASEGQGGYEQYF.

V gene TRBV7-9 combines with J gene TRBJ2-7; 10 positions match TRBD1. Per germline, CDR1 SEHNR and CDR2 FQNEAQ (reference sequence). With V trimmed by 4 bases and J by 3 bases, 6 bases remained unmatched. This CDR3 spans 15 amino acids. The CDR3 nucleotides read TGTGCCAGCAGCTCCTACCGGGACAGGGGCTACGAGCAGTACTTC. Its translation is CASSSYRDRGYEQYF.

This chain joins TRBV28 and TRBJ2-5; D gene uncertain. The J call could be wrong; TRBJ2-7 is a better fit for the DNA end. The CDR3 extends over 12 amino acids. Germline V CDR1 and CDR2: MDHEN, SYDVKM. CDR3 residues: CASSLEPCEQYF. The CDR3 nucleotides are TGTGCCAGCAGTTTAGAGCCTTGCGAGCAGTACTTC.

V is TRBV6-1 and J is TRBJ2-1; TRBD1 aligns across 11 bases. Germline CDR1 is MNHNS and CDR2 is SASEGT. The CDR3 sequence is 15 residues long. Trimming removed 4 bases from V and 8 bases from J; junction bases left unmatched: 7. DNA of the CDR3: TGTGCCAGCAGTGCTTGGACAGGGGGCGGGGATGAGCAGTTCTTC. Protein sequence: CASSAWTGGGDEQFF.

The V gene is TRBV7-2, the J gene TRBJ2-5, with D hard to call. Trimming shortened V by 7 bases and J by 1 base, and 4 bases separated the two germline ends. Looked up from germline, CDR1 is SGHTA and CDR2 is FQGNSA. The CDR3 contains 11 residues. In nucleotides, the CDR3 is TGTGCCAGCAACATCCAAGAGACCCAGTACTTC. Its protein product is CASNIQETQYF. The complete variable domain, with remaining parts taken from reference TRBV7-2 and TRBJ2-5, reads GAGVSQSPSNKVTEKGKDVELRCDPISGHTALYWYRQSLGQGLEFLIYFQGNSAPDKSGLPSDRFSAERTGGSVSTLTIQRTQQEDSAVYLCASNIQETQYFGPGTRLLVL.

The chain recombines TRBV7-2 with TRBJ2-3, with a possible D match to TRBD1 (5 bases). From germline, CDR1 is SGHTA and CDR2 FQGNSA. The CDR3 is 16 amino acids. The V and J ends lost 5 bases and 1 base respectively, with 16 bases between them. This CDR3 is CASSERTGYRTDTQYF. CDR3 DNA sequence: TGTGCCAGCAGCGAAAGAACAGGTTACCGCACAGATACGCAGTATTTT.

The chain uses TRBV4-1 and TRBJ2-3, with D unresolved. In germline, CDR1 is MGHRA, CDR2 YSYEKL. This CDR3 region has 14 residues. V was clipped by 1 base and J by 4 bases, with 9 bases between them. This chain's CDR3 is CASSQGAVSDTQYF. The CDR3 DNA reads as TGCGCCAGCAGCCAAGGGGCAGTCTCAGATACGCAGTATTTT.

Here the CDR3 reads CATSGASSGRNNEQFF. The CDR3 coding sequence is TGTGCCACCAGTGGGGCGTCTAGCGGGAGGAACAATGAGCAGTTCTTC. The chain recombines TRBV24-1 with TRBJ2-1; 11 bases are a match to TRBD2. V gave up 5 bases and J gave up 5 bases; unmatched junction bases: 7. Germline lookup yields CDR1 KGHDR and CDR2 SFDVKD. This CDR3 comprises 16 residues.

This clonotype was observed at least ten times. The chain has TRBV7-9 and TRBJ2-7; 9 bases are shared with TRBD2. Germline trimming cut 5 bases from V and 2 bases from J; bases unmatched to any gene: 10. The CDR3 totals 16 residues. Germline lookup yields CDR1 SEHNR and CDR2 FQNEAQ (reference sequence). The DNA for the CDR3 is TGTGCCAGCAGCCCTCGGGCTAGCGGGGCCACCTACGAGCAGTACTTC. Translation gives CASSPRASGATYEQYF. The complete variable domain, with remaining parts taken from reference TRBV7-9 and TRBJ2-7, reads DTGVSQNPRHKITKRGQNVTFRCDPISEHNRLYWYRQTLGQGPEFLTYFQNEAQLEKSRLLSDRFSAERPKGSFSTLEIQRTEQGDSAMYLCASSPRASGATYEQYFGPGTRLTVT.

The J gene is TRBJ2-3, the V gene TRBV7-2, with no clear D. From germline, CDR1 is SGHTA and CDR2 FQGNSA. V was pared by 4 bases and J by 7 bases, with 6 bases between. CDR3 length: 11 amino acids. The CDR3 DNA reads as TGTGCCAGCAGCTCCGGGTATACGCAGTATTTT. This sequence encodes CASSSGYTQYF.

The V and J genes are TRBV12-3 or TRBV12-4 and TRBJ2-1; no reliable D call. The CDR3 spans 16 residues. V lost 4 bases, J lost 9 bases, and 22 bases lay in between. CDR3 sequence reads: CASSSITVGPSSEQFF. The DNA for the CDR3 is TGTGCCAGCAGTTCGATCACAGTGGGTCCCTCTAGTGAGCAGTTCTTC.

This clonotype was counted only a few times. This chain joins TRBV5-1 and TRBJ2-1, with 8 nucleotides matching TRBD2. The CDR3 has 16 amino acids. Germline V lookup: CDR1 SGHRS, CDR2 YFSETQ. Unmatched junction bases numbered 7, after V lost 4 bases and J lost 1 base. The CDR3 loop is CASSPPGLESYNEQFF. Here the CDR3 DNA reads TGCGCCAGCAGCCCTCCGGGACTAGAGTCCTACAATGAGCAGTTCTTC.

V is TRBV12-3 or TRBV12-4 and J is TRBJ2-2; TRBD1 matches 7 bases. CDR3 length: 12 amino acids. The junction had 8 bases not matched to a gene; V was cut back by 8 bases and J by 11 bases. CDR3 DNA: TGTGCCAGCGAAAGAGGGGGCTATGAGCTGTTTTTT. This gives the protein CASERGGYELFF.